This TCR beta chain is drawn from a study of control samples from healthy donors and cancer patients. This CDR3 spans 14 amino acids. Germline values: CDR1 SGHTA, CDR2 FQGTGA. V lost 5 bases and J 6 bases, leaving 17 bases between the germline ends. Method: immunoSEQ multiplex PCR; TCRdb's copy keeps in-frame clones and lacks some. The sample holds roughly 76,000 clones; 94% are singletons and the top ten take around 5%. Sequenced input: blood. The gene calls are TRBV7-3 and TRBJ2-7, with D maybe TRBD2 (5 bases). The TCR sequence derives from a woman younger than 35 in good health. In DNA, the CDR3 is TGTGCCAGCAGCGCATACCTTGGCCGGGGCGAGCAGTACTTC. Its translation: CASSAYLGRGEQYF.